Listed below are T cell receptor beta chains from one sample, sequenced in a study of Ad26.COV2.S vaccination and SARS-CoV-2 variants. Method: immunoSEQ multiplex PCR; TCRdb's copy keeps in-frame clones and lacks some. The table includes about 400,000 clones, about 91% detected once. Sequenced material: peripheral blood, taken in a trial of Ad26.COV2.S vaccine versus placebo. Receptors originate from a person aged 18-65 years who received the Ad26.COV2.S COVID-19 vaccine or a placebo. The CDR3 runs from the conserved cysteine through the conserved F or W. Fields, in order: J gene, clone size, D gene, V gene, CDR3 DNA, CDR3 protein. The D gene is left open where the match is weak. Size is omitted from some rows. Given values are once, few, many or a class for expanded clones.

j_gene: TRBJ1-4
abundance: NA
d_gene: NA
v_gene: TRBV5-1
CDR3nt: TGCGCCAGCAGCTTACAGGGTGCAACTAATGAAAAACTGTTTTTT
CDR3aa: CASSLQGATNEKLFF

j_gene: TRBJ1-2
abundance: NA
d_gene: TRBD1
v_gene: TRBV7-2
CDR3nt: TGTGCCAGCAGCTTAGAGGGGACAGATTTATATGGCTACACCTTC
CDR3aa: CASSLEGTDLYGYTF

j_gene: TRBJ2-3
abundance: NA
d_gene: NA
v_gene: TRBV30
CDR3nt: TGTGCCTGGAGTGCTCTTTACAGGACAGATACGCAGTATTTT
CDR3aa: CAWSALYRTDTQYF

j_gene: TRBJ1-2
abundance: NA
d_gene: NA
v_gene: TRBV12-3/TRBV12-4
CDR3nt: TGTGCCAGCAGGTCACAGGTTAACTATGGCTACACCTTC
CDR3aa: CASRSQVNYGYTF

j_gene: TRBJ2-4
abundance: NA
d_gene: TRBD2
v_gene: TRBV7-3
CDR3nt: TGTGCCAGCTCCTATAGCGGGAGTAACATTCAGTACTTC
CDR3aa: CASSYSGSNIQYF

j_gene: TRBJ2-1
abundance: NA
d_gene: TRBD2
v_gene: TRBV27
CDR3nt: TGTGCCAGCACTAGCGGCGCCTACAATGAGCAGTTCTTC
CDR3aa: CASTSGAYNEQFF

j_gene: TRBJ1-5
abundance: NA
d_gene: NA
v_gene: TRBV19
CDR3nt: TGTGCCAGTAGTCGCCGGCAGGACAATCAGCCCCAGCATTTT
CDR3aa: CASSRRQDNQPQHF

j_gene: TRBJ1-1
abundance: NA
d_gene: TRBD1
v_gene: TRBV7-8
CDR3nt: TGTGCCAGCCAAGCACAGGGGGCTATAACTGAAGCTTTCTTT
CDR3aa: CASQAQGAITEAFF

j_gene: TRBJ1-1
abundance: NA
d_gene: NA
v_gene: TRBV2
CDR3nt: TGTGCCAGCAGTGCTGTCAGGGCAAGGGGCACTGAAGCTTTCTTT
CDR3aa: CASSAVRARGTEAFF

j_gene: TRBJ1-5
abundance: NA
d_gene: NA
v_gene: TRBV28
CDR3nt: TGTGCCAGCAGTTTTGGGACGGCGAATCAGCCCCAGCATTTT
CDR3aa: CASSFGTANQPQHF

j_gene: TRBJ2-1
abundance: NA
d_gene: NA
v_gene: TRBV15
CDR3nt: TGTGCCACCAGCAGAGATCCAGGACAAGCCGGTGAGCAGTTCTTC
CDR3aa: CATSRDPGQAGEQFF

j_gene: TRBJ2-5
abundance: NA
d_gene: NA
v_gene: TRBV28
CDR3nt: TGTGCCAGCAGTTCCCAACTTAAACCCCAAGAGACCCAGTACTTC
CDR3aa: CASSSQLKPQETQYF

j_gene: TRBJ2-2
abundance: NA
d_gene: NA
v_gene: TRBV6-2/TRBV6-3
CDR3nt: TGTGCCAGCAGTTCACTGGAGACCGGGGAGCTGTTTTTT
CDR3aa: CASSSLETGELFF

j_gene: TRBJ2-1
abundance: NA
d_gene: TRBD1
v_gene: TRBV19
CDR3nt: TGTGCCAGTGGACCGGGACAGTCTAACGGATACTCCTACAATGAGCAGTTCTTC
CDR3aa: CASGPGQSNGYSYNEQFF

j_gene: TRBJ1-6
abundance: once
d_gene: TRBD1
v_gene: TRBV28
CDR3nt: TGTGCCAGCAGTTTCCACAGGGGTGATGGGGCGGAACCCCTCCACTTT
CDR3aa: CASSFHRGDGAEPLHF

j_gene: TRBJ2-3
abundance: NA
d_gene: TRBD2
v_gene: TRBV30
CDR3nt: TGTGCCTGGAGTGAGGGACTAGCGGGCGGCACAGATACGCAGTATTTT
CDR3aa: CAWSEGLAGGTDTQYF

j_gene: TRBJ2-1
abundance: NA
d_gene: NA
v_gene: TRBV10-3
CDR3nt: TGTGCCATCAGTGAGACTAGCATGGCCGATGAGCAGTTCTTC
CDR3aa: CAISETSMADEQFF

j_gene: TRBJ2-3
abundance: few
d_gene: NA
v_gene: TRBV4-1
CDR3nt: TGCGCCAGCAGCCAAGGAGGTGGGTTTGATACGCAGTATTTT
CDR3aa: CASSQGGGFDTQYF

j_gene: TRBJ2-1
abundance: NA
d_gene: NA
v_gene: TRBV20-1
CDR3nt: TGCAGTGCCAGTACTAGATCTGAGCAGTTCTTC
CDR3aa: CSASTRSEQFF

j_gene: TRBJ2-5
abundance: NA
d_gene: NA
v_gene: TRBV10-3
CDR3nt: TGTGCCATCAGTGAGTCTGGGAGGAAGGGGGAGACCCAGTACTTC
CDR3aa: CAISESGRKGETQYF

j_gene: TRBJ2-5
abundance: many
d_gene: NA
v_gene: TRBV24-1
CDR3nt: TGTGCCACCAGTGATTTCCAAGAGACCCAGTACTTC
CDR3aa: CATSDFQETQYF

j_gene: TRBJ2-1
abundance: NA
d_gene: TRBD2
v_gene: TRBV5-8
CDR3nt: TGTGCCAGCAGCCGGGGACTAGCACGTCCTTACAATGAGCAGTTCTTC
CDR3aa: CASSRGLARPYNEQFF

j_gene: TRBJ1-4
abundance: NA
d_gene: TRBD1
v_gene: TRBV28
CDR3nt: TGTGCCAGCAGAGGGGCGACAGGGGGGGATGAAAAACTGTTTTTT
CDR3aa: CASRGATGGDEKLFF

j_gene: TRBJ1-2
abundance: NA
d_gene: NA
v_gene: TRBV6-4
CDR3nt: TGTGCCAGCAGTGACTCATGGGGAAATGGCTACACCTTC
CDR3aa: CASSDSWGNGYTF

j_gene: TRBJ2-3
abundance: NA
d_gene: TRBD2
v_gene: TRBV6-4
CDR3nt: TGTGCCAGCAGTGGGACTAGCGGGACAGATACGCAGTATTTT
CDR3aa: CASSGTSGTDTQYF

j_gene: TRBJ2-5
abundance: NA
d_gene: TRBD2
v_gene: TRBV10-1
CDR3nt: TGCGCCAGCAAGCGAAAGGCTAGCGGGAGATCAGAGACCCAGTACTTC
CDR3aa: CASKRKASGRSETQYF

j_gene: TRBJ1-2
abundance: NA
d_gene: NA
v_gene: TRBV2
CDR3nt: TGTGCCAGCAGTGAGGGCAGGGCTACTCATGGCTACACCTTC
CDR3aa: CASSEGRATHGYTF

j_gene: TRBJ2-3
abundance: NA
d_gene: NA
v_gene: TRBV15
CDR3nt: TGTGCCACCAGCATCGGCTGGGTAGTTACAGATACGCAGTATTTT
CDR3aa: CATSIGWVVTDTQYF

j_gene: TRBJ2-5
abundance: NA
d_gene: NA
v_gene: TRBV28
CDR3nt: TGTGCCAGCAGCAGAGGGGGGCTCCAAGAGACCCAGTACTTC
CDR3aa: CASSRGGLQETQYF

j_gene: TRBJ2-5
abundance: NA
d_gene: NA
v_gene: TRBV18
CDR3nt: TGTGCCAGCTCACACGCCCCACAAGAGACCCAGTACTTC
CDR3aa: CASSHAPQETQYF

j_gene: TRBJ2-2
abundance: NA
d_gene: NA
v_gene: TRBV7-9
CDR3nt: TGTGCCAGCAGCCCCGGAACCGTCGGGGAGCTGTTTTTT
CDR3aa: CASSPGTVGELFF

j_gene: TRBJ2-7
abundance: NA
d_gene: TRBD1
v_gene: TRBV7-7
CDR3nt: TGTGCTAGCAGCCCCGGAGGACAGGGGGCTGGCGAGCAGTACTTC
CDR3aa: CASSPGGQGAGEQYF

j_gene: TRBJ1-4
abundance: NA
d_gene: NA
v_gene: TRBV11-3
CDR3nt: TGTGCCAGCAGCAGCCGGGACGGCGGGGGTGAAAAACTGTTTTTT
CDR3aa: CASSSRDGGGEKLFF

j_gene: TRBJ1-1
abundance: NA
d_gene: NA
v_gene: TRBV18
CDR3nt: TGTGCCAGCTCCCTCGGGAGGAACACTGAAGCTTTCTTT
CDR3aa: CASSLGRNTEAFF

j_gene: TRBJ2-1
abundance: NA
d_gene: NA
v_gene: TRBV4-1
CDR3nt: TGCGCCAGCAGCCAAGGTCGAGCACACTCCTACAATGAGCAGTTCTTC
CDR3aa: CASSQGRAHSYNEQFF

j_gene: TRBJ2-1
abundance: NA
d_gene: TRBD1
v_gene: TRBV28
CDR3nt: TGTGCCACCACCGGCAGGGGGAGATCCTACAATGAGCAGTTCTTC
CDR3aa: CATTGRGRSYNEQFF

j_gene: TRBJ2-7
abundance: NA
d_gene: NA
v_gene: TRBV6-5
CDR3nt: TGTGCCAGCAGTTACTCCCGGGCCTACGAGCAGTACTTC
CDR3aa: CASSYSRAYEQYF

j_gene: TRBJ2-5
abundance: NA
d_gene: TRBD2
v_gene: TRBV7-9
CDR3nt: TGTGCCAGCAGTCCTTCGACTAGCGGGAGAGGGGAGACCCAGTACTTC
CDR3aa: CASSPSTSGRGETQYF

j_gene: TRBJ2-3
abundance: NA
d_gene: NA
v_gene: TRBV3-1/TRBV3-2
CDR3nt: TGTGCCAGCAGCCAAGGGAAGGGAGATACGCAGTATTTT
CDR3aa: CASSQGKGDTQYF

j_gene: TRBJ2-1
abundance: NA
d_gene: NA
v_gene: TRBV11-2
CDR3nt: TGTGCCAGCAGCCTTCGTCTGGATGAGCAGTTCTTC
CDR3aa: CASSLRLDEQFF

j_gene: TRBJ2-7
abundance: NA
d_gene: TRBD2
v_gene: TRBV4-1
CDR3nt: TGCGCCAGCAGCCCAGATCGGGGGGTCTACGAGCAGTACTTC
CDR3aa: CASSPDRGVYEQYF

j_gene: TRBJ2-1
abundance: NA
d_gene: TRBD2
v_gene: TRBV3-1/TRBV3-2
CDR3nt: TGTGCCAGCAGCCAAGATGCACTAGCGGGAGATAATGAGCAGTTCTTC
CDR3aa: CASSQDALAGDNEQFF

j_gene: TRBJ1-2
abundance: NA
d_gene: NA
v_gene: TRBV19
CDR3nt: TGTGCCAGTAGTGCCGGGCTCAACCCTTATGGCTACACCTTC
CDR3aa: CASSAGLNPYGYTF

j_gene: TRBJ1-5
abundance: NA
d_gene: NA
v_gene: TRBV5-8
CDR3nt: TGTGCCAGCAGTCGGGCCCACTTGGGGCCCCAGCATTTT
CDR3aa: CASSRAHLGPQHF

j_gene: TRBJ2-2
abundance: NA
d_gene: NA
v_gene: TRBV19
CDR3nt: TGTGCCAGTAGTATGGGGCTAAGGGCCGGGGAGCTGTTTTTT
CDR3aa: CASSMGLRAGELFF